This T cell receptor (beta chain) was sequenced during a study of PD-1 blockade in mismatch repair-deficient tumors. Study context: Patients had 11 to 13 mismatch repair-deficient cancer types and were previously treated and progressing.

CDR3 length equals 15 residues. Germline V gene sequence: CDR1 SGDLS, CDR2 YYNGEE. V was pared by 4 bases and J by 2 bases, with 7 bases of the junction left unmatched. In its sample, this clone was seen a few times. Its antigen is currently unknown. Study outcomes and limitations: After pembrolizumab, tumor-resident clones rose rapidly, then generally contracted before radiologic responses.

Mismatch repair deficiency was confirmed in all patients, by PCR or immunohistochemistry. This table comes from immunoSEQ multiplex PCR, and its TCRdb copy is limited to in-frame clones, with some not included. The data contain around 68,000 clones, approximately 78% of them singletons. The sample in question was peripheral blood, obtained 2 weeks after starting pembrolizumab. J is TRBJ2-3 and V is TRBV9, with TRBD2 identical over 7 bases. The sequence was collected from an adult with mismatch repair-deficient cancer. CDR3 in amino acids: CASSPIAGTTDTQYF. The CDR3 DNA reads as TGTGCCAGCAGCCCCATAGCGGGTACCACAGATACGCAGTATTTT.